This TCR beta chain was sequenced in a study of cytomegalovirus exposure and HLA in healthy donors. Findings and caveats of the study: Cytomegalovirus status, reportedly, was diagnosed with high specificity and sensitivity by the classifier. For most TCR sequences rarity was the rule, although some public TCRs occurred in many donors.

Comment on this clone: Its specificity is unknown.

The germline V gene has CDR1 SGHAT and CDR2 FQNNGV. This CDR3 contains 13 residues. V lost 6 bases and J lost 4, with 11 bases in between. The method was immunoSEQ multiplex PCR; TCRdb's version includes in-frame clones alone and lacks a portion of them. The table shows 220,000 or so clones, with 75% to 90% occurring only once. Sequencing input: PBMCs. The receptor was isolated from a woman in her 30s in good health and CMV-seropositive. The chain carries TRBV11-2 and TRBJ2-3, with no clear D. CDR3 sequence reads: CASRSITADTQYF. The CDR3 coding sequence is TGTGCCAGCAGAAGTATCACCGCAGATACGCAGTATTTT.